A single sample gave rise to the 2 T cell receptor beta chains below, sequenced in a study of blood T cells in healthy people across ages. PCR was performed a second time for about 6 to 12 cycles using a sample-barcoded 5' primer and a J-beta primer mix. MiXCR, run by TCRdb on the 5' RACE reads, gives a single entry per CDR3 protein. The data hold roughly 680,000 distinct CDR3 sequences, with around a fifth observed a single time. Sequencing was done on a sample of blood. Receptor source: a man aged 65 to 85 in good health.

The chain carries TRBV4-1 and TRBJ2-5, with 8 bases lining up with TRBD2. The J call is in doubt because the DNA end fits TRBJ2-7 better. Germline-derived CDR1 and CDR2 are MGHRA and YSYEKL. The CDR3 loop spans 16 amino acids. The CDR3 loop is CASSQEGSGISYEQYF. CDR3 nucleotide sequence: TGCGCCAGCAGCCAAGAGGGTAGCGGGATAAGCTACGAGCAGTACTTC.

The chain links TRBV29-1 to TRBJ2-5; D is uncertain. Between the trimmed V and J ends, which lost 3 bases and 5 bases, there was a span of 13 bases. Germline loops: CDR1 SQVTM, CDR2 ANQGSEA. This CDR3 region has 13 residues. CDR3 coding DNA: TGCAGCGTTGAGTACGGCTACGGGGAGACCCAGTACTTC. The encoded protein is CSVEYGYGETQYF.